These 28 T cell receptor beta chains were sequenced from one sample in a study of neurological immune-mediated disorders. TCRdb recomputed calls from the 5' RACE reads with MiXCR, one row per CDR3 protein. Among about 59,000 distinct CDR3 sequences listed, about 13% were seen once. Sequenced input: PBMCs. The source of these receptors is a woman aged 60-70 years with HTLV-1-associated myelopathy (HAM/TSP).

This clonotype appeared many times. The chain joins TRBV14 to TRBJ2-3; the D gene is possibly TRBD2 (5 bases). Germline assignment: CDR1 SGHDN and CDR2 FVKESK. With 3 bases removed from V and 1 base from J, the gap between germline ends came to 20 bases. The CDR3 consists of 18 residues. The CDR3 coding sequence is TGTGCCAGCAGCCACAGCCCCACATTCACGAGGGGCACAGATACGCAGTATTTT. Translation: CASSHSPTFTRGTDTQYF.

This clonotype was detected ten times or more. The rearrangement links TRBV30 to TRBJ1-6, with D possibly matching TRBD1 (6 bases). CDR1 is GTSNPN, CDR2 SVGIG, per germline (reference sequence). The CDR3 covers 12 residues. Trimming pared 7 bases from V and 10 bases from J, leaving 14 bases between. The CDR3 coding sequence is TGTGCCTATGGACAGAAAGCATCACCCCTCCACTTT. Translating it yields CAYGQKASPLHF.

This clonotype was seen many times. The chain employs TRBV9 and TRBJ1-2; TRBD1 aligns across 9 bases. CDR1 and CDR2 (germline): SGDLS, YYNGEE. V shed 3 bases and J 8 bases; nucleotides not matched to a gene: 14. This CDR3 comprises 16 residues. The CDR3 is CASSASSGQGFRGYTF. In DNA, the CDR3 is TGTGCCAGCAGCGCTTCCTCGGGACAGGGATTCAGAGGCTACACCTTC.

This clonotype was counted a few times. This sequence joins TRBV28 and TRBJ2-7, with 12 bases fitting TRBD2. The CDR3 consists of 12 residues. Trimming cost V 6 bases and J 9 bases; bases outside gene matches: 3. The germline V gene encodes CDR1 MDHEN and CDR2 SYDVKM. Here the CDR3 DNA reads TGTGCCAGCAGCCTAGCGGGAGGGCCGCAGTACTTC. This sequence encodes CASSLAGGPQYF.

Ten or more counts support this clonotype. The chain couples TRBV5-1 to TRBJ2-3; a possible D gene is TRBD1 (6 bases). The CDR3 totals 19 residues. Between the trimmed V and J ends, which lost 5 bases and 5 bases, there was a span of 30 bases. Germline loops: CDR1 SGHRS, CDR2 YFSETQ. This CDR3 is CASRPQGDPLPRAGDTQYF. In DNA form, the CDR3 reads TGCGCCAGCAGACCACAGGGAGACCCTCTACCTAGGGCGGGAGATACGCAGTATTTT. Full variable domain (missing parts from reference TRBV5-1 and TRBJ2-3): KAGVTQTPRYLIKTRGQQVTLSCSPISGHRSVSWYQQTPGQGLQFLFEYFSETQRNKGNFPGRFSGRQFSNSRSEMNVSTLELGDSALYLCASRPQGDPLPRAGDTQYFGPGTRLTVL.

This clonotype has ten or more counts. The V and J genes are TRBV27 and TRBJ2-2; TRBD1 is a possible D gene (6 bases). The CDR3 has 15 amino acids. Germline values: CDR1 MNHEY, CDR2 SMNVEV (reference sequence). V was trimmed by 4 bases and J by 4 bases, leaving 13 bases between them. The CDR3 is CASSSRQVGTGELFF. The CDR3 DNA reads TGTGCCAGCAGTTCCCGACAGGTTGGCACCGGGGAGCTGTTTTTT.

This clonotype was recorded at least ten times. The rearrangement uses TRBV5-1 and TRBJ2-1; no clear D. CDR3 length: 11 amino acids. Germline assignment: CDR1 SGHRS and CDR2 YFSETQ. V lost 4 bases and J lost 12, with 11 bases in between. CDR3 sequence: CASSANTGQFF. The CDR3, as DNA: TGCGCCAGCAGCGCAAACACCGGGCAGTTCTTC.

The chain links TRBV6-5 to TRBJ1-6, with a weak D call TRBD1 (6 bases). Germline V gene data show CDR1 as MNHEY and CDR2 as SVGAGI. Trimming took off 2 bases at V and 10 bases at J, with 15 bases between the two ends. CDR3 size: 15 residues. This CDR3 is CASSYEPGRGSPLHF. DNA of the CDR3: TGTGCCAGCAGTTACGAGCCGGGCAGGGGATCACCCCTCCACTTT.

This clonotype was counted ten times or more. The rearrangement links TRBV10-3 to TRBJ2-7, with a tentative D call TRBD2 (7 bases). Trimming stripped 2 bases from V and 3 bases from J, with 20 bases between. CDR1 is ENHRY and CDR2 is SYGVKD in the germline V gene. The CDR3 is made up of 17 amino acids. This CDR3 reads CAISEVAAGEGGYEQYF. The DNA of the CDR3 is TGTGCCATCAGTGAGGTCGCCGCGGGAGAGGGGGGCTACGAGCAGTACTTC.

This clonotype has at least ten counts. The rearrangement links TRBV27 to TRBJ1-6, with 10 bases that match TRBD1. Trimming cost V 5 bases and J 7 bases; bases outside gene matches: 5. Germline assignment: CDR1 MNHEY and CDR2 SMNVEV (reference sequence). The CDR3 spans 15 residues. CDR3 bases: TGTGCCAGCAGTGTCCGGGACAGGGGAAATTCACCCCTCCACTTT. It yields the protein CASSVRDRGNSPLHF.

This clonotype has a count of ten or more. V and J are TRBV5-1 and TRBJ2-1, with no clear D. The CDR3 extends over 13 amino acids. The V and J ends lost 0 bases and 5 bases respectively, with 6 bases between them. Germline V gene lookup returns CDR1 SGHRS and CDR2 YFSETQ. CDR3 DNA sequence: TGCGCCAGCAGCTTGGGGGTCGACAATGAGCAGTTCTTC. As protein: CASSLGVDNEQFF.

This clonotype was detected ten times or more. This rearrangement joins TRBV7-9 to TRBJ2-1; perhaps TRBD1 as D (5 bases). The CDR3 runs 16 residues. Between the trimmed V and J ends, which lost 5 bases and 4 bases, there was a span of 18 bases. Germline V gene data show CDR1 as SEHNR and CDR2 as FQNEAQ (reference sequence). CDR3 nucleotide sequence: TGTGCCAGCAGCACCATGCTGACAGCGACTTACAATGAGCAGTTCTTC. Translating it yields CASSTMLTATYNEQFF.

In this sample, this clonotype turned up many times. In DNA form, the CDR3 reads TGCGCCAGCAGCTTGGAGGGGGGGGAAGAGACCCAGTACTTC. This encodes CASSLEGGEETQYF. The chain links TRBV5-1 to TRBJ2-5; tentatively, D is TRBD2 (7 bases). The CDR3 contains 14 residues. Trimming left V 0 bases short and J 3 bases short, with 9 bases between. The germline V gene has CDR1 SGHRS and CDR2 YFSETQ. Full variable domain (outside the CDR3, taken from reference TRBV5-1 and TRBJ2-5): KAGVTQTPRYLIKTRGQQVTLSCSPISGHRSVSWYQQTPGQGLQFLFEYFSETQRNKGNFPGRFSGRQFSNSRSEMNVSTLELGDSALYLCASSLEGGEETQYFGPGTRLLVL.

This clonotype was counted many times. The chain is built from TRBV29-1 and TRBJ2-2; 11 bases fit TRBD2. Germline CDR1 and CDR2: SQVTM and ANQGSEA. This CDR3 contains 14 residues. V shed 6 bases, J shed 6 bases, and the junction held 6 bases outside the gene matches. CDR3 nucleotides: TGCAGCGTCGCCCTAGCGGGAGGTGCCGGGGAGCTGTTTTTT. It yields the protein CSVALAGGAGELFF.

This clonotype was found many times. This chain joins TRBV28 and TRBJ2-1, with 10 bases aligning to TRBD2. The trim removed 5 bases at V and 10 bases at J, leaving 8 bases unmatched. The CDR3 length is 14 residues. The germline gives CDR1 MDHEN, CDR2 SYDVKM. The CDR3: CASSPPSGRAEQFF. CDR3 DNA: TGTGCCAGCAGTCCGCCAAGCGGGAGGGCGGAGCAGTTCTTC.

The sample holds many counts of this clonotype. This chain connects TRBV2 to TRBJ2-5, with D possibly TRBD1 on 6 matching bases. Trimming removed 4 bases from V and 5 bases from J, with 17 bases in between. This CDR3 spans 15 amino acids. Germline CDR1 SNHLY, CDR2 FYNNEI. The CDR3 loop is CASSAERQGSETQYF. In DNA form, the CDR3 reads TGTGCCAGCAGTGCCGAGAGGCAGGGGTCGGAGACCCAGTACTTC.

In its sample, this clonotype was seen a few times. The V and J genes are TRBV11-2 and TRBJ2-7; D perhaps matches TRBD2 (5 bases). The germline V and J ends were trimmed by 0 bases and 4 bases, with 13 bases remaining between them. Germline CDR1 is SGHAT and CDR2 is FQNNGV. The CDR3 extends over 15 amino acids. CDR3 DNA: TGTGCCAGCAGCTTAGAGGGAGTCCGATCATACGAGCAGTACTTC. Residues: CASSLEGVRSYEQYF.

The table lists this clonotype with many counts. This chain links TRBV18 with TRBJ2-5; 9 nucleotides line up with TRBD2. The ends lost 6 bases at V and 4 bases at J; junction bases unmatched: 3. This CDR3 spans 13 amino acids. Germline CDR1 reads KGHSH; CDR2 reads LQKENI. In DNA, the CDR3 is TGTGCCAGCTCCGAACTAGCGGGAGAGACCCAGTACTTC. It translates to CASSELAGETQYF.

This clonotype was recorded many times. The rearrangement uses TRBV7-3 and TRBJ2-1, with D possibly TRBD2 on 6 matching bases. CDR3 length: 17 residues. CDR1 and CDR2 (germline): SGHTA, FQGTGA. The V gene lost 5 bases and the J gene lost 4 bases, with 21 bases spanning the gap. CDR3 in amino acids: CASSLTGSSASYNEQFF. For the CDR3, the DNA is TGTGCCAGCAGCCTCACGGGGTCTAGCGCCAGTTACAATGAGCAGTTCTTC.

Comments on this clonotype: A read error may explain this, as a much larger clone is one base away. J is TRBJ1-1 and V is TRBV6-5; 10 bases are shared with TRBD1. This CDR3 is 15 amino acids long. Germline CDR1 reads MNHEY; CDR2 reads SVGAGI. Trimming cost V 5 bases and J 4 bases; bases outside gene matches: 7. The CDR3 is CASSPRTGGGTEAFF. As DNA, the CDR3 is TGTGCCAGCAGTCCCCGGACAGGGGGAGGCACTGAAGCTTTCTTT.

This clonotype was seen at least ten times. V usage is TRBV5-1 and J usage is TRBJ1-3, with D possibly TRBD1 on 5 matching bases. Trimming removed 4 bases from V and 0 bases from J, with 8 bases in between. CDR3 length: 14 residues. Germline V lookup: CDR1 SGHRS, CDR2 YFSETQ. CDR3 nucleotides: TGCGCCAGCAGCAGCACAGGCTCTGGAAACACCATATATTTT. It encodes CASSSTGSGNTIYF.

This clonotype was detected many times. J is TRBJ2-5 and V is TRBV20-1; 14 positions match TRBD2. Trimming cost V 7 bases and J 4 bases; bases outside gene matches: 11. Germline lookup yields CDR1 DFQATT and CDR2 SNEGSKA (reference sequence). The CDR3 loop spans 16 amino acids. CDR3 loop: CSGTGLAGDSGETQYF. In nucleotides, the CDR3 is TGCAGTGGCACGGGACTAGCGGGAGACAGTGGAGAGACCCAGTACTTC.

This clonotype was detected ten times or more. This chain uses TRBV10-2 with TRBJ2-5; tentative D call: TRBD2 (5 bases). The V gene's germline CDR1 is WSHSY and CDR2 SAAADI. This CDR3 comprises 13 residues. Trimming took off 4 bases at V and 4 bases at J, with 10 bases between the two ends. CDR3 region: CASSGRQGETQYF. CDR3 nucleotide sequence: TGCGCCAGCAGTGGGAGGCAAGGAGAGACCCAGTACTTC.

This chain joins TRBV19 and TRBJ1-5, with 7 nucleotides matching TRBD1. The CDR3 is 15 residues long. Germline-derived CDR1 and CDR2 are LNHDA and SQIVND (reference sequence). The trim removed 4 bases at V and 0 bases at J, leaving 3 bases unmatched. Written as DNA, the CDR3 is TGTGCCAGTAGTAGGACAGGAGATAGCAATCAGCCCCAGCATTTT. It translates to CASSRTGDSNQPQHF.

This clonotype showed up many times. The chain couples TRBV20-1 to TRBJ2-5, with 12 bases fitting TRBD2. The germline V gene encodes CDR1 DFQATT and CDR2 SNEGSKA (reference sequence). Trimming took 6 bases from V and 4 from J; bases not matched to a gene: 6. The CDR3 runs to 14 residues. CDR3 in DNA: TGCAGTGCGCGGACTAGCGGGAAGGGAGAGACCCAGTACTTC. Amino acids: CSARTSGKGETQYF.

Many counts were recorded for this clonotype. The chain links TRBV20-1 to TRBJ2-1; possible D gene TRBD1, 6 bases. CDR3 length: 15 amino acids. V lost 0 bases and J 3 bases, leaving 12 bases between the germline ends. The germline gives CDR1 DFQATT, CDR2 SNEGSKA (reference sequence). CDR3 nucleotide sequence: TGCAGTGCTAGAGATGCCCAGGGGATCTACAATGAGCAGTTCTTC. This gives the protein CSARDAQGIYNEQFF.

This clonotype was recorded at least ten times. The rearrangement uses TRBV20-1 and TRBJ1-1, with D unresolved. V was cut by 1 base and J by 5 bases, with 17 bases left in between. The length of the CDR3 is 15 residues. CDR1 is DFQATT, CDR2 SNEGSKA, per germline (reference sequence). The CDR3 DNA follows: TGCAGTGCTAGAGTAAGGGCTCGAGGTTCTACTGAAGCTTTCTTT. Translating gives CSARVRARGSTEAFF.

This clonotype was detected ten times or more. This chain links TRBV29-1 with TRBJ1-1, with D possibly TRBD1 on 5 matching bases. CDR1 and CDR2 (germline): SQVTM, ANQGSEA. Trimming removed 7 bases from V and 1 base from J, with 16 bases in between. This CDR3 has 14 residues. The CDR3 spells CSASTGTANTEAFF. The CDR3 region has the DNA TGCAGCGCCAGTACCGGGACGGCGAACACTGAAGCTTTCTTT.